This TCR beta chain was sequenced for a study of OX40 agonist ivuxolimab in advanced cancers. At the level of the whole study: The costimulatory receptor OX40 (CD134) was targeted by ivuxolimab, a fully human IgG2 agonistic monoclonal antibody. Partial responses occurred in three dose-escalation patients, of whom one had hepatocellular carcinoma and two had cutaneous melanoma. A male proportion of roughly 80% and a mean age of around 60 years, ranging from about 20 to 79, were recorded for the dose-escalation cohort. Prior anti-PD-1, anti-PD-L1 or anti-CTLA-4 therapy was permitted, and checkpoint inhibitors had been received by about 44% of dose-escalation patients. The monotherapy dose-escalation portion (N of about 49 patients) of the phase I ivuxolimab trial is reported in the paper. Peripheral TCRbeta sequencing aimed to test whether ivuxolimab altered TCR sequence diversity and caused clonal T-cell expansion. Among the roughly 50 dose-escalation patients, some 19 had hepatocellular carcinoma, around 15 melanoma, 9 renal cell carcinoma and 9 head and neck cancer. Intravenous ivuxolimab was administered to patients every 2 weeks at six dose levels: 0.01, 0.1, 0.3, 1.5, 3 and 10 mg/kg. The study at large found these results: In the 0.1-3.0 mg/kg groups, partial responders were among the patients with the lowest normalized peripheral clonal expansion, particularly in CD8+ T cells. The antigen specificity of the peripheral T cells that underwent clonal expansion was not determined. Clonal expansion of both CD4+ and CD8+ blood T cells was observed from baseline to week 6 at doses 0.1 to 3.0 mg/kg. After ivuxolimab, more expanded clones were found on average in CD8+ T cells than in CD4+ T cells. Low levels of normalized T-cell clonal expansion were also seen in some patients who did not respond.

CDR1 and CDR2 are drawn from the germline V gene: MDHEN, SYDVKM. From cysteine to phenylalanine, the CDR3 is 12 amino acids long. The only DNA kept is the CDR3, 36 bases in frame from the first base. Cut back by 3 bases and 1 base, the V and J ends lie 3 bases apart. A word on this clone: Which antigen it targets is not known. The sample holds no much larger clone one base away, and base qualities are not on file.

The trial excluded patients who had a history of autoimmune disease or who were on systemic immunosuppression. Peripheral blood for TCR sequencing was drawn from every dose cohort at baseline, at cycle 4 day 1 and at cycle 7 day 1. Samples came from an open-label, multicenter, first-in-human phase I dose-escalation trial of ivuxolimab. Adults with locally advanced or metastatic melanoma, renal cell, hepatocellular, or head and neck squamous cell carcinoma were enrolled in the trial. Before TCR sequencing, CD4+ T cells and CD8+ T cells from peripheral blood were sorted into separate populations. To sequence the TCRbeta CDR3 region, genomic DNA was isolated from the sorted cells. The immunoSEQ Assay was used for sequencing of TCRbeta CDR3 regions. TCRdb's version of the immuneACCESS table is confined to in-frame rearrangements and falls short of the full clone set. An unresolved V gene accounts for under half of the shortfall where checked; the remainder is of unknown origin. Present in this sample are around 40,000 clones, roughly four fifths of which were seen just once. The top ten constitute over 15% of the sample.

The specimen was CD4+ or CD8+ T cells sorted from blood, collected in a trial of the OX40 agonist ivuxolimab. The chain is made from TRBV28 and TRBJ1-1; confidence is insufficient to name the D gene. This TCR came from an adult with an advanced solid tumor such as melanoma, head and neck, liver or kidney cancer. The CDR3 region has the sequence CASSFWNTEAFF. The DNA sequence follows: TGTGCCAGCAGTTTTTGGAACACTGAAGCTTTCTTT.